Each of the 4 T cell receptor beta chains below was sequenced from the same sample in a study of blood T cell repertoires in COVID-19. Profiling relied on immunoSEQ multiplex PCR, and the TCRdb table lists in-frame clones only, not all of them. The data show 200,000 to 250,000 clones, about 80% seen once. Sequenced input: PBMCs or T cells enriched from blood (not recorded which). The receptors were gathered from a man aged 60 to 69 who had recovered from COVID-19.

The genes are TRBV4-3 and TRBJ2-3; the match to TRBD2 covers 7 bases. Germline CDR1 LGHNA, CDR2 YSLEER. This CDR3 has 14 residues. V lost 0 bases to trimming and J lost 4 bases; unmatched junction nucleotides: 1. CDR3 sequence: CASSQEGGPDTQYF. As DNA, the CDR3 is TGCGCCAGCAGCCAAGAGGGAGGGCCAGATACGCAGTATTTT.

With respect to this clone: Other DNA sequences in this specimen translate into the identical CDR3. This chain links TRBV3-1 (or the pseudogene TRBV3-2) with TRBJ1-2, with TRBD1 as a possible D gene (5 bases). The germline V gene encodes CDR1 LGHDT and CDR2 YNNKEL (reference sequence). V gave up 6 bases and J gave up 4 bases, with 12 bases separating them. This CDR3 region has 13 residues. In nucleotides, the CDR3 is TGTGCCAGCAGTCTCATGGGGGGCTATGGCTACACCTTC. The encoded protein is CASSLMGGYGYTF.

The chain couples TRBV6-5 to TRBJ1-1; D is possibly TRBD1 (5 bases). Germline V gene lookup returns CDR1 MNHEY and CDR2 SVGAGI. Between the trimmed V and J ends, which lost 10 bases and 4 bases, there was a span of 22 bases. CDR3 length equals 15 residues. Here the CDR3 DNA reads TGTGCCACCCAGGGAAGGAGGGGAGGGAGCACTGAAGCTTTCTTT. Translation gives CATQGRRGGSTEAFF.

The CDR3 nucleotides read TGTGCCAGCAGCCAGACAGGGGACACTGAAGCTTTCTTT. Translated, it gives CASSQTGDTEAFF. The chain employs TRBV5-5 and TRBJ1-1; TRBD1 matches 8 bases. The CDR3 spans 13 residues. V dropped 4 bases and J dropped 3; count of bases not matched to a gene: 2. CDR1 is SGHKS and CDR2 is YYEKEE in the germline V gene (reference sequence).